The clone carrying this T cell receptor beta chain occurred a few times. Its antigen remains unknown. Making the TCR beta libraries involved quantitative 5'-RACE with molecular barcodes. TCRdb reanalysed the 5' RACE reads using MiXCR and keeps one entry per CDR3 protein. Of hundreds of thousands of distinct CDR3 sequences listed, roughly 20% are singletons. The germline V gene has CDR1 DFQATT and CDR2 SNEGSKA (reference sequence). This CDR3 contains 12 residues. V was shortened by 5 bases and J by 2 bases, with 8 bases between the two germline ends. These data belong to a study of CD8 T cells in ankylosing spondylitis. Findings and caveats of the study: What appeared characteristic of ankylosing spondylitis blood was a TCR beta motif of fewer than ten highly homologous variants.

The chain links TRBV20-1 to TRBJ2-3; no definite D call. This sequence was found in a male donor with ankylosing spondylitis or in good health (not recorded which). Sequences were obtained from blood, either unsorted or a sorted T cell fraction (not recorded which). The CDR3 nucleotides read TGCAGTGCTCCGGGCCTCACAGATACGCAGTATTTT. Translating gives CSAPGLTDTQYF.